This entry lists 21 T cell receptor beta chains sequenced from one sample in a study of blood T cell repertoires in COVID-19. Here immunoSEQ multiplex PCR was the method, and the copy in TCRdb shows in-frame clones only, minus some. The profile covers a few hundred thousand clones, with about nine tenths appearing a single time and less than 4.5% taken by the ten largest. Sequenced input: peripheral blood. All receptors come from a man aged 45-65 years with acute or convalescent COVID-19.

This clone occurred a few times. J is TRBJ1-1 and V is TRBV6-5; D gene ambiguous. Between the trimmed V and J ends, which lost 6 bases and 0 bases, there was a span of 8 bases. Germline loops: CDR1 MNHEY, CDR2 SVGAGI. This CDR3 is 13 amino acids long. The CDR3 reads CASSPGVNTEAFF. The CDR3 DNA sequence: TGTGCCAGCAGCCCCGGGGTGAACACTGAAGCTTTCTTT.

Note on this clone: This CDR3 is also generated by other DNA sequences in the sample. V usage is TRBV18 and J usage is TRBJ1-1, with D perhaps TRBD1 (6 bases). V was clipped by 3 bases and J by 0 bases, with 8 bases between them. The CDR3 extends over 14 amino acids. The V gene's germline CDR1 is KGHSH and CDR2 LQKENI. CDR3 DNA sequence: TGTGCCAGCTCACCCGACAGGATGAACACTGAAGCTTTCTTT. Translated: CASSPDRMNTEAFF.

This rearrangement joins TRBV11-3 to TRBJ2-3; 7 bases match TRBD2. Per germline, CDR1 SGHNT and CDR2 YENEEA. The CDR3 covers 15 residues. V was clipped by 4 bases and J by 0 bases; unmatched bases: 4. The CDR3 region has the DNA TGTGCCAGCAGCTCGGATAGCGGGAGCACAGATACGCAGTATTTT. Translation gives CASSSDSGSTDTQYF.

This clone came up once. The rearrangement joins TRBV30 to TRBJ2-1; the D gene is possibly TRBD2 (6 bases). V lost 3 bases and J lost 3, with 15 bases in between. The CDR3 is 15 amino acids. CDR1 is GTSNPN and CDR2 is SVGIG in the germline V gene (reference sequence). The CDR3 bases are TGTGCCTGGAGGCCTGGGGGGAATAGCTACAATGAGCAGTTCTTC. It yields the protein CAWRPGGNSYNEQFF. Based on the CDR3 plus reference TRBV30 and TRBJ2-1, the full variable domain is SQTIHQWPATLVQPVGSPLSLECTVEGTSNPNLYWYRQAAGRGLQLLFYSVGIGQISSEVPQNLSASRPQDRQFILSSKKLLLSDSGFYLCAWRPGGNSYNEQFFGPGTRLTVL.

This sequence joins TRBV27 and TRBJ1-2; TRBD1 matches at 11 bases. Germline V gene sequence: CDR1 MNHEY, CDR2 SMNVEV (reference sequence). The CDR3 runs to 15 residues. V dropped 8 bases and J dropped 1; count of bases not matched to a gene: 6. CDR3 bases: TGTGCCAGCGCAGGGACAGGGGGACATAACTATGGCTACACCTTC. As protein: CASAGTGGHNYGYTF.

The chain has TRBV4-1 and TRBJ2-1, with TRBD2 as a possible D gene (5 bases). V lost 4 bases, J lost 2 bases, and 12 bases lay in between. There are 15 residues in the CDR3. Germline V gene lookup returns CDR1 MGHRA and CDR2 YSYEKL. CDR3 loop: CASSRVSGAYNEQFF. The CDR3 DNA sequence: TGCGCCAGCAGCCGGGTCTCCGGGGCCTACAATGAGCAGTTCTTC.

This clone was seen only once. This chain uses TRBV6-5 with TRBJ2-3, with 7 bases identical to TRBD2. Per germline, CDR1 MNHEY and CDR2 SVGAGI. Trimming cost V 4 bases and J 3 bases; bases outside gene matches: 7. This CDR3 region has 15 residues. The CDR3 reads CASSSNLAGTDTQYF. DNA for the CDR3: TGTGCCAGCAGTTCAAACTTAGCGGGTACAGATACGCAGTATTTT.

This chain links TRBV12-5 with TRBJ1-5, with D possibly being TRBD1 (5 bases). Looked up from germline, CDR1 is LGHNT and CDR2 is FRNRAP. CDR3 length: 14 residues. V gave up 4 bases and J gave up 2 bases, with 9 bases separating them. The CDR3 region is CASGSGHGNQPQHF. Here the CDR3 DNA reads TGTGCTAGTGGTTCCGGACACGGCAATCAGCCCCAGCATTTT.

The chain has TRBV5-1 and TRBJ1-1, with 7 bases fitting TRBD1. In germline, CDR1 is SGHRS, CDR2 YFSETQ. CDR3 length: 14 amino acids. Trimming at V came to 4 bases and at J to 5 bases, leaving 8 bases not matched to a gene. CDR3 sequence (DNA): TGCGCCAGCAGCCACCCTGACAGGGAGACTGAAGCTTTCTTT. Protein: CASSHPDRETEAFF.

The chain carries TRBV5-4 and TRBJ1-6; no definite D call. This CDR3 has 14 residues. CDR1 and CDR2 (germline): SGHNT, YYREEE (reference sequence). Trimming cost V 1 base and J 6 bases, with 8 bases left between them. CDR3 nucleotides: TGTGCCAGCAGCTTGCGAGACACTAATTCACCCCTCCACTTT. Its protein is CASSLRDTNSPLHF.

The CDR3 here is CASRGQTHNSPLHF. In nucleotides, the CDR3 is TGTGCCAGCAGGGGGCAGACTCATAATTCACCCCTCCACTTT. The rearrangement links TRBV6-5 to TRBJ1-6; perhaps TRBD1 as D (5 bases). CDR1 is MNHEY and CDR2 is SVGAGI in the germline V gene. This CDR3 has 14 amino acids. The V end lost 6 bases, the J end lost 5 bases, and 11 bases lay between the germline ends.

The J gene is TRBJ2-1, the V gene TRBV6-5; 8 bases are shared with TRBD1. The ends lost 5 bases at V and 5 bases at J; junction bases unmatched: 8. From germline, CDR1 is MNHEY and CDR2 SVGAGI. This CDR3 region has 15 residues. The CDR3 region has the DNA TGTGCCAGCAGTAATCCGGGACAGGCGCACAATGAGCAGTTCTTC. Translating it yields CASSNPGQAHNEQFF.

CDR3 amino acids: CASTPGTGNYGYTF. In nucleotides, the CDR3 is TGTGCCAGTACCCCCGGGACAGGGAACTATGGCTACACCTTC. The chain recombines TRBV19 with TRBJ1-2; 9 nucleotides match TRBD1. Germline values: CDR1 LNHDA, CDR2 SQIVND (reference sequence). V was clipped by 7 bases and J by 2 bases; unmatched bases: 5. This CDR3 spans 14 amino acids.

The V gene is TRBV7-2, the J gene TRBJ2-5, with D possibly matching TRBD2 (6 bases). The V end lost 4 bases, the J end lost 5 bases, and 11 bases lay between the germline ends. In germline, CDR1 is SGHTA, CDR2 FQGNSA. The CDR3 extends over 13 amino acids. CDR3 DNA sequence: TGTGCCAGCAGCTCCCAGGAGGGGGAGACCCAGTACTTC. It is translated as CASSSQEGETQYF. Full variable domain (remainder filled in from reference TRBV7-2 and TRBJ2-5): GAGVSQSPSNKVTEKGKDVELRCDPISGHTALYWYRQSLGQGLEFLIYFQGNSAPDKSGLPSDRFSAERTGGSVSTLTIQRTQQEDSAVYLCASSSQEGETQYFGPGTRLLVL.

For the CDR3, the DNA is TGTGCCAGTAGTTCCCGGACAGGGGGCGATGAAAAACTGTTTTTT. Its translation: CASSSRTGGDEKLFF. The rearrangement joins TRBV19 to TRBJ1-4; 11 bases are a match to TRBD1. V shed 5 bases, J shed 6 bases, and the junction held 5 bases outside the gene matches. The germline V gene has CDR1 LNHDA and CDR2 SQIVND (reference sequence). There are 15 residues in the CDR3.

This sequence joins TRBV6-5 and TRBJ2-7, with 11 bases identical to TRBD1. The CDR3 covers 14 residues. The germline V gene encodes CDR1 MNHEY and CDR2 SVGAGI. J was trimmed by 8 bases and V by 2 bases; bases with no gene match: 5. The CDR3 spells CASSYTGQGAKQYF. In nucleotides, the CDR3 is TGTGCCAGCAGTTACACAGGACAGGGGGCGAAGCAGTACTTC.

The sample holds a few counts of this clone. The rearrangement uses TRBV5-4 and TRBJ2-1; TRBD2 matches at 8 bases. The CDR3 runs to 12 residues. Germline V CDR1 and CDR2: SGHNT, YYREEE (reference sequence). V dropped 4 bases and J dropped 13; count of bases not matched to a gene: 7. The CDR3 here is CASSTNGGEQFF. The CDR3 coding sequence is TGTGCCAGCAGCACCAACGGGGGGGAACAGTTCTTC.

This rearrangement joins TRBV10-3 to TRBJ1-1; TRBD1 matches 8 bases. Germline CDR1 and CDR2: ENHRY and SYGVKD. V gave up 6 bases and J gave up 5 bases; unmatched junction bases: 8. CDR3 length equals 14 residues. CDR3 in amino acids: CAISPGQGWTEAFF. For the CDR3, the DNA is TGTGCCATCAGCCCCGGACAGGGTTGGACTGAAGCTTTCTTT.

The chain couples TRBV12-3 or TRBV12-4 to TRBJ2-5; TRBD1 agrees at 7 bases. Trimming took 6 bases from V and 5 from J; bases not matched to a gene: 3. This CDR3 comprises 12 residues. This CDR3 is CASRSQGETQYF. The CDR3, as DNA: TGTGCCAGCAGATCACAGGGGGAGACCCAGTACTTC.

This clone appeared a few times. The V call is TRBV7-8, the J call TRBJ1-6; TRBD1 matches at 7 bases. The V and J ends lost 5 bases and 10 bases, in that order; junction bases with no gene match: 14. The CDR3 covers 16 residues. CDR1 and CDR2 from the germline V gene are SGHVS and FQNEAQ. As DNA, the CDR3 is TGTGCCAGCAGCCCTCGACAGGGCGGCTATGAGTCACCCCTCCACTTT. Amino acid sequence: CASSPRQGGYESPLHF. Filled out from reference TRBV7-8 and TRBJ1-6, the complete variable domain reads GAGVSQSPRYKVAKRGQDVALRCDPISGHVSLFWYQQALGQGPEFLTYFQNEAQLDKSGLPSDRFFAERPEGSVSTLKIQRTQQEDSAVYLCASSPRQGGYESPLHFGNGTRLTVT.

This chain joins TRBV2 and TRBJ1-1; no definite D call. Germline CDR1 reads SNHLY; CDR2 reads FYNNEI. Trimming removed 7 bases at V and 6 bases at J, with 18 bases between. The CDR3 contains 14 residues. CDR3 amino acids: CASIDNRQIAEAFF. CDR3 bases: TGTGCCAGCATCGATAATCGTCAGATCGCTGAAGCTTTCTTT.